This T cell receptor beta chain was recorded in a study of vaccination and CD4 T cells after COVID-19. Study background: SARS-CoV-2 was confirmed by nasal swab PCR; disease was mild in nine, severe in one.

This CDR3 contains 15 residues. Germline-derived CDR1 and CDR2 are SGHRS and YFSETQ. Trimming left V 4 bases short and J 4 bases short, with 17 bases between. This sample's treatment: roughly 10-day PBMC culture with coronavirus spike peptide pools or control peptides (ViraFEST assay). TCRs were sequenced by ViraFEST after antigen-specific T cells had been expanded with peptide pools. Scientists separated out CD4+ T cells through negative selection following 10 days in culture. Sequenced with the Oncomine TCR Beta short-read assay was DNA taken from cultured CD4+ T cells. TCRdb called the PCR reads again in MiXCR, with one record for every CDR3 protein. The repertoire holds about 11,000 distinct CDR3 sequences, with approximately 62% as singletons. As to this clonotype: Its target is unknown.

The sequence derives from a human donor who had recovered from COVID-19. This chain connects TRBV5-1 to TRBJ1-1; the D gene is possibly TRBD1 (6 bases). Sequenced material: CD4+ T cells from blood, cultured in vitro. The CDR3 here is CASSPSQGVGTEAFF. DNA for the CDR3: TGCGCCAGCAGCCCTTCACAGGGCGTCGGCACTGAAGCTTTCTTT.